This passage covers 26 T cell receptor beta chains from one sample sequenced in a study of blood T cell repertoires in COVID-19. Profiled with immunoSEQ multiplex PCR; TCRdb holds only in-frame clones, not every one. The sample has about 200,000 clones, around nine tenths seen once. Sequencing was carried out using PBMCs or T cells enriched from blood (not recorded which). These receptors came from a woman aged 25 to 39 with acute COVID-19.

The chain's CDR3 is CASSPWDRANTGELFF. CDR3 sequence (DNA): TGCGCCAGCAGCCCATGGGACAGGGCGAACACCGGGGAGCTGTTTTTT. The rearrangement links TRBV5-1 to TRBJ2-2, with TRBD1 identical over 9 bases. CDR3 length: 16 amino acids. Germline V lookup: CDR1 SGHRS, CDR2 YFSETQ. Trimming took 4 bases from V and 0 from J; bases not matched to a gene: 4.

Note on this clone: Other DNA sequences of this sample code for an identical CDR3. V is TRBV5-1 and J is TRBJ1-1; a possible D gene is TRBD1 (5 bases). CDR3 length equals 13 residues. Trimming shortened V by 2 bases and J by 5 bases, and 10 bases separated the two germline ends. Germline values: CDR1 SGHRS, CDR2 YFSETQ. The CDR3 sequence is CASSLPPGTEAFF. The CDR3 DNA sequence: TGCGCCAGCAGCTTACCACCAGGGACTGAAGCTTTCTTT.

Only a few counts were recorded for this clone. This chain connects TRBV10-3 to TRBJ1-6; D is perhaps TRBD1 (5 bases). Germline V gene lookup returns CDR1 ENHRY and CDR2 SYGVKD. The CDR3 runs 14 residues. The ends were cut back, 6 bases at V and 8 bases at J, with 14 bases in the middle. CDR3 in amino acids: CAISSGISDSPLHF. CDR3 nucleotides: TGTGCCATCAGCTCAGGGATTTCTGATTCACCCCTCCACTTT.

The gene calls are TRBV30 and TRBJ1-5; TRBD1 matches 9 bases. The V gene end was trimmed by 5 bases and the J gene end by 2 bases; junction bases not matched to a gene: 10. Germline loops: CDR1 GTSNPN, CDR2 SVGIG (reference sequence). This CDR3 region has 16 residues. The CDR3: CAWEGGQGRGNQPQHF. The CDR3 DNA sequence: TGTGCCTGGGAAGGCGGACAGGGGCGGGGCAATCAGCCCCAGCATTTT.

The chain joins TRBV25-1 to TRBJ1-1; D is uncertain. There are 13 residues in the CDR3. Germline values: CDR1 MGHDK, CDR2 SYGVNS. The V end was cut by 3 bases, the J end by 5 bases, with 10 bases between. CDR3 sequence reads: CASSEWHDTEAFF. The CDR3 DNA sequence: TGTGCCAGCAGTGAGTGGCACGATACTGAAGCTTTCTTT.

This chain connects TRBV6-5 to TRBJ1-2; 7 bases agree with TRBD1. The germline CDR1 and CDR2 sequences are MNHEY and SVGAGI. The CDR3 has 15 residues. V was clipped by 6 bases and J by 0 bases; unmatched bases: 7. This CDR3 reads CASRRRDSPNYGYTF. For the CDR3, the DNA is TGTGCCAGCAGGCGCCGGGACAGCCCTAACTATGGCTACACCTTC.

CDR3 region: CASRQGSWEQFF. For the CDR3, the DNA is TGTGCCAGCAGACAGGGTTCTTGGGAGCAGTTCTTC. The rearrangement links TRBV6-5 to TRBJ2-1; TRBD1 is a possible D gene (6 bases). Looked up from germline, CDR1 is MNHEY and CDR2 is SVGAGI. V lost 6 bases to trimming and J lost 10 bases, with 13 bases between them. The CDR3 spans 12 residues.

The J gene is TRBJ1-4, the V gene TRBV5-1; possibly TRBD1 for D (6 bases). The CDR3 runs to 16 residues. Germline values: CDR1 SGHRS, CDR2 YFSETQ. Trimming took off 5 bases at V and 8 bases at J, with 22 bases between the two ends. The DNA of the CDR3 is TGCGCCAGCAGGACTCAACCGGGACAAAATAACGAAAAACTGTTTTTT. This codes for CASRTQPGQNNEKLFF. The complete variable domain, with remaining parts taken from reference TRBV5-1 and TRBJ1-4, reads KAGVTQTPRYLIKTRGQQVTLSCSPISGHRSVSWYQQTPGQGLQFLFEYFSETQRNKGNFPGRFSGRQFSNSRSEMNVSTLELGDSALYLCASRTQPGQNNEKLFFGSGTQLSVL.

This chain uses TRBV27 with TRBJ1-5; D remains unclear. There are 13 residues in the CDR3. Per the germline V gene, CDR1 is MNHEY and CDR2 is SMNVEV (reference sequence). Trimming left V 5 bases short and J 6 bases short, with 11 bases between. CDR3 in amino acids: CASSPRFFQPQHF. The DNA of the CDR3 is TGTGCCAGCAGTCCTAGGTTTTTTCAGCCCCAGCATTTT.

The CDR3 DNA reads TGTGCCAGCAGCCCGCCCGGGACAGGAAGAACCGGGGAGCTGTTTTTT. Amino acids: CASSPPGTGRTGELFF. The rearrangement uses TRBV5-6 and TRBJ2-2, with TRBD1 identical over 8 bases. Germline assignment: CDR1 SGHDT and CDR2 YYEEEE. The CDR3 has 16 residues. With V trimmed by 4 bases and J by 5 bases, 10 bases remained unmatched.

The chain joins TRBV5-5 to TRBJ2-5, with D possibly TRBD2 on 5 matching bases. V lost 5 bases, J lost 5 bases, and 13 bases lay in between. Germline V gene data show CDR1 as SGHKS and CDR2 as YYEKEE (reference sequence). The CDR3 totals 13 residues. As DNA, the CDR3 is TGTGCCAGCAGGGCTGCGGGTTGGGAGACCCAGTACTTC. Translating gives CASRAAGWETQYF.

Only one count was recorded for this clone. The chain combines TRBV7-9 with TRBJ2-5; tentatively, D is TRBD2 (7 bases). The V and J ends lost 2 bases and 2 bases respectively, with 15 bases between them. Germline loops: CDR1 SEHNR, CDR2 FQNEAQ (reference sequence). This CDR3 contains 16 residues. The CDR3 DNA follows: TGTGCCAGCAGCTTACCGGGGGGCGGAGGTCAAGAGACCCAGTACTTC. Protein sequence: CASSLPGGGGQETQYF.

The chain links TRBV6-6 to TRBJ2-1; TRBD2 matches 9 bases. Germline V lookup: CDR1 MNHNY, CDR2 SVGAGI (reference sequence). Trimming at V came to 8 bases and at J to 7 bases, leaving 6 bases not matched to a gene. This CDR3 is built from 13 residues. The CDR3 loop reads CASGGGAGNEQFF. In DNA, the CDR3 is TGTGCCAGCGGCGGGGGGGCTGGGAATGAGCAGTTCTTC.

The chain combines TRBV2 with TRBJ1-4, with no clear D. CDR3 length equals 15 residues. V gave up 0 bases and J gave up 8 bases, with 13 bases separating them. The V gene's germline CDR1 is SNHLY and CDR2 FYNNEI. This CDR3 reads CASSEASREREKLFF. Here the CDR3 DNA reads TGTGCCAGCAGTGAAGCGTCGAGGGAAAGAGAAAAACTGTTTTTT.

V is TRBV7-9 and J is TRBJ1-4; D is unresolved. CDR1 and CDR2 (germline): SEHNR, FQNEAQ (reference sequence). This CDR3 contains 14 residues. V was clipped by 5 bases and J by 0 bases, with 7 bases between them. CDR3 amino acids: CASSRSATNEKLFF. DNA of the CDR3: TGTGCCAGCAGCCGGAGCGCAACTAATGAAAAACTGTTTTTT.

This clone has just a few counts. The chain joins TRBV27 to TRBJ1-6; D is uncertain. Germline loops: CDR1 MNHEY, CDR2 SMNVEV (reference sequence). V lost 2 bases, J lost 11 bases, and 10 bases lay in between. CDR3 length: 13 residues. The CDR3 spells CASSLTPGTPLHF. The CDR3 DNA is TGTGCCAGCAGTTTAACCCCAGGAACACCCCTCCACTTT.

The table lists this clone with a count of one. This chain connects TRBV7-8 to TRBJ1-3, with D perhaps matching TRBD1 (5 bases). This CDR3 is built from 15 residues. From germline, CDR1 is SGHVS and CDR2 FQNEAQ. V lost 2 bases to trimming and J lost 2 bases, with 10 bases between them. The chain's CDR3 is CASSLPGFTGNTIYF. CDR3 in DNA: TGTGCCAGCAGCTTACCAGGGTTTACTGGAAACACCATATATTTT.

The chain couples TRBV23-1 to TRBJ1-2; the D is unclear. TRBV23-1 is filed as an ORF, its function uncertain. With 4 bases removed from V and 8 bases from J, the gap between germline ends came to 23 bases. The CDR3 is 16 residues long. The CDR3 DNA reads TGCGCCAGCAGTCCCGTGAGAAACGGGTTTGATGGGGGCTACACCTTC. This codes for CASSPVRNGFDGGYTF.

This chain links TRBV5-1 with TRBJ2-3; the match to TRBD2 covers 7 bases. CDR1 and CDR2 from the germline V gene are SGHRS and YFSETQ. With 9 bases clipped from V and 1 base from J, the junction kept 8 bases outside the gene matches. The CDR3 is 14 amino acids. The CDR3 sequence: CATRIAGGTDTQYF. The CDR3 DNA sequence: TGCGCCACCCGGATTGCGGGGGGCACAGATACGCAGTATTTT.

The V call is TRBV19, the J call TRBJ1-2; 11 nucleotides align to TRBD1. V was pared by 6 bases and J by 4 bases, with 7 bases of the junction left unmatched. The CDR3 runs 15 residues. Germline CDR1 and CDR2: LNHDA and SQIVND (reference sequence). This CDR3 is CASRPGTGGFYGYTF. The CDR3 DNA sequence: TGTGCCAGTAGACCCGGGACAGGGGGGTTCTATGGCTACACCTTC.

The rearrangement joins TRBV18 to TRBJ1-4, with D unresolved. This CDR3 contains 14 residues. With 0 bases removed from V and 7 bases from J, the gap between germline ends came to 9 bases. Per the germline V gene, CDR1 is KGHSH and CDR2 is LQKENI. CDR3 residues: CASSPPDKSEKLFF. CDR3 bases: TGTGCCAGCTCACCACCAGACAAAAGTGAAAAACTGTTTTTT.

In the case of this clone: The sample contains more than one DNA sequence encoding this CDR3. The chain is built from TRBV7-2 and TRBJ2-5; D might be TRBD2 (6 bases). The germline V gene has CDR1 SGHTA and CDR2 FQGNSA. The CDR3 runs to 13 residues. The V and J ends lost 1 base and 5 bases respectively, with 8 bases between them. Here the CDR3 reads CASSLVGGETQYF. Here the CDR3 DNA reads TGTGCCAGCAGCTTAGTGGGGGGTGAGACCCAGTACTTC.

This clone was recorded once. The V gene is TRBV5-8, the J gene TRBJ2-3; 10 positions agree with TRBD2. V lost 2 bases to trimming and J lost 3 bases; unmatched junction nucleotides: 6. This CDR3 has 16 residues. The germline CDR1 and CDR2 sequences are SGHTS and YDEGEE. In nucleotides, the CDR3 is TGTGCCAGCAGCTTTTCGGGACTAGCGTTAACAGATACGCAGTATTTT. Translation gives CASSFSGLALTDTQYF.

The gene calls are TRBV19 and TRBJ1-1; maybe TRBD1 (6 bases). The CDR3 totals 13 residues. Per the germline V gene, CDR1 is LNHDA and CDR2 is SQIVND (reference sequence). Trimming cost V 5 bases and J 5 bases, with 12 bases left between them. Here the CDR3 reads CASSLNRETEAFF. The DNA of the CDR3 is TGTGCCAGTAGTTTAAACAGGGAAACTGAAGCTTTCTTT.

This clone was counted a single time. The chain combines TRBV11-2 with TRBJ2-5; TRBD2 matches 14 bases. The trim removed 5 bases at V and 2 bases at J, leaving 4 bases unmatched. The CDR3 length is 16 residues. The germline gives CDR1 SGHAT, CDR2 FQNNGV. The CDR3 loop is CASSPRTSGGQETQYF. The CDR3, as DNA: TGTGCCAGCAGCCCGCGGACTAGCGGGGGGCAAGAGACCCAGTACTTC.

The chain is built from TRBV5-1 and TRBJ2-2; D gene ambiguous. The CDR3 runs to 15 residues. Germline V CDR1 and CDR2: SGHRS, YFSETQ. V was cut by 0 bases and J by 4 bases, with 10 bases left in between. CDR3 in amino acids: CASSLGATSTGELFF. CDR3 in DNA: TGCGCCAGCAGCTTGGGGGCCACGAGCACCGGGGAGCTGTTTTTT.